This T cell receptor (beta chain) was observed in a study of T cell responses to AZD1222 COVID-19 vaccine. Findings of the study overall: Nearly half of spike-specific TCRs reportedly target unmutated variant regions. Two AZD1222 administrations were followed by greater Spike-specific TCR breadth and depth. Repertoires were obtained solely post-peak T cell response. Donors were largely white British and mainly female; clonal diversity was possibly underestimated.

Note on this clone: Its antigen is not identified.

TCRdb's table, derived via immunoSEQ multiplex PCR, lists solely in-frame clones and lacks some. The data contain 150,000 to 250,000 clones, approximately 93% of them singletons. The CDR3 sequence is 13 residues long. CDR1 and CDR2 from the germline V gene are KGHDR and SFDVKD. Between the trimmed V and J ends, which lost 8 bases and 9 bases, there was a span of 16 bases. The chain combines TRBV24-1 with TRBJ2-1; possibly TRBD2 for D (5 bases). Sequenced material: peripheral blood, taken 28 days after the second AZD1222 dose. This TCR was recovered from an adult who received the AZD1222 COVID-19 vaccine. CDR3: CATTRGSSREQFF. The CDR3 region has the DNA TGTGCCACCACCCGGGGATCCTCTCGTGAGCAGTTCTTC.